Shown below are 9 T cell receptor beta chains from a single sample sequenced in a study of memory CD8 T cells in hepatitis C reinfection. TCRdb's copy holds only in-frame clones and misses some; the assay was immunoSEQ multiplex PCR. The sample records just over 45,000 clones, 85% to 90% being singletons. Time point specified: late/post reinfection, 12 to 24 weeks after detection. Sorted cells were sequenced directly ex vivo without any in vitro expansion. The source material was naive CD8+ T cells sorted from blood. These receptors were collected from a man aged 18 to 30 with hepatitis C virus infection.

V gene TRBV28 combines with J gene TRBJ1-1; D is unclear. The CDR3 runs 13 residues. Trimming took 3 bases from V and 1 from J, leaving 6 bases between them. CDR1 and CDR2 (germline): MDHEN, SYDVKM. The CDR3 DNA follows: TGTGCCAGCAGTTTGACATCGAACACTGAAGCTTTCTTT. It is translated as CASSLTSNTEAFF.

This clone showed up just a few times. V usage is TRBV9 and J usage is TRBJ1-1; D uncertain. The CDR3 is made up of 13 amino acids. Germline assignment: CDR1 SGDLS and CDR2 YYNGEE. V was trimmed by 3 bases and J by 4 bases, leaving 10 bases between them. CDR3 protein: CASSAPRGTEAFF. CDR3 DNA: TGTGCCAGCAGCGCACCCCGGGGCACTGAAGCTTTCTTT.

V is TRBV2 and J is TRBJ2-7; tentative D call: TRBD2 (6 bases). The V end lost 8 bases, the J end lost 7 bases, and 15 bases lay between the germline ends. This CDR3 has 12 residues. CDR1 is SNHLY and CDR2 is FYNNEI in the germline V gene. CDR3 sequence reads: CASSLGGGEQYV. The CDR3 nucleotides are TGTGCCAGCTCACTGGGCGGAGGGGAGCAGTACGTC.

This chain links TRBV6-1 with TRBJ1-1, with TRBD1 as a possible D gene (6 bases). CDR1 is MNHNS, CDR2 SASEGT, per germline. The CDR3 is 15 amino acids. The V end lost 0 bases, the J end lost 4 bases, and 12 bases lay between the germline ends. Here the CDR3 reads CASSEAPTGGTEAFF. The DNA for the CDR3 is TGTGCCAGCAGTGAAGCGCCGACAGGAGGCACTGAAGCTTTCTTT.

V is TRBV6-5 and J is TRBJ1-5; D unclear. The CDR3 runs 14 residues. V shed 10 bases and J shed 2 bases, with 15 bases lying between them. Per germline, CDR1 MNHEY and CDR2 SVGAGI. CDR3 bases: TGTGCCACCGTGGGAGGGAGGGGCAATCAGCCCCAGCATTTT. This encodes CATVGGRGNQPQHF.

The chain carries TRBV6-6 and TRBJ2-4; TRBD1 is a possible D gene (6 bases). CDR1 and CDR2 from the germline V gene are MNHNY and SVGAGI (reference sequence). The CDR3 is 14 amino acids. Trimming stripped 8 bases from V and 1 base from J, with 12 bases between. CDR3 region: CASALQGAKNIQYF. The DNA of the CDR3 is TGTGCCAGCGCTTTACAGGGCGCCAAAAACATTCAGTACTTC.

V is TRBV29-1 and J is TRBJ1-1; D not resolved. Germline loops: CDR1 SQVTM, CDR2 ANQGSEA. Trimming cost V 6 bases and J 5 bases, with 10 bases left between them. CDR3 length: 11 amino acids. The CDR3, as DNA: TGCAGCGTCCTTCCGGGGACTGAAGCTTTCTTT. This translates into CSVLPGTEAFF. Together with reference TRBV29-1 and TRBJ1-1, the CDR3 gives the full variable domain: SAVISQKPSRDICQRGTSLTIQCQVDSQVTMMFWYRQQPGQSLTLIATANQGSEATYESGFVIDKFPISRPNLTFSTLTVSNMSPEDSSIYLCSVLPGTEAFFGQGTRLTVV.

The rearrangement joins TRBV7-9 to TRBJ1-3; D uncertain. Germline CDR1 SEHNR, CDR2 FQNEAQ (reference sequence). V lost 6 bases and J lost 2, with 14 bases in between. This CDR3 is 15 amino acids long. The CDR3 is CASRRSPLPGNTIYF. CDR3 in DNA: TGTGCCAGCAGAAGAAGCCCGCTCCCTGGAAACACCATATATTTT.

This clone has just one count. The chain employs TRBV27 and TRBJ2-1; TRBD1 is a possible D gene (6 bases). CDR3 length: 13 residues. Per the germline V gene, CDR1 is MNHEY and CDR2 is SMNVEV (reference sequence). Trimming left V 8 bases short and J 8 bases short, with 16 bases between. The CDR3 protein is CASGYRVSDEQFF. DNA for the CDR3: TGTGCCAGCGGGTACAGGGTTTCTGATGAGCAGTTCTTC.